This record looks at one TCR beta chain sequence and its context. Other DNA sequences in this sample translate to the same CDR3. The sample belongs to a study of control samples from healthy donors and cancer patients. Assay used: immunoSEQ multiplex PCR; TCRdb lists only in-frame clones, some missing. The repertoire holds around 74,000 clones, with around 92% as singletons. CDR1 is SGHNT and CDR2 is YYREEE in the germline V gene (reference sequence). V lost 5 bases and J lost 10, with 19 bases in between. The CDR3 is 14 amino acids. This rearrangement joins TRBV5-4 to TRBJ2-1, with no clear D. Sequencing was carried out using blood. This receptor was obtained from a woman aged 55-75 years in good health. CDR3 loop: CASSTQAATLEQFF. The DNA for the CDR3 is TGTGCCAGCAGTACTCAGGCGGCTACTTTAGAGCAGTTCTTC.